This T cell receptor (beta chain) was recorded in a study of T cell changes during pregnancy in multiple sclerosis. The CDR3 is 17 amino acids. Germline CDR1 is MGHRA and CDR2 is YSYEKL. V was shortened by 4 bases and J by 4 bases, with 21 bases between the two germline ends. A word on this clone: The sample carries other DNA sequences with the same CDR3.

Assay used: immunoSEQ multiplex PCR; TCRdb lists only in-frame clones, some missing. This repertoire shows tens of thousands of clones, approximately 93% found once; its top ten account for roughly 8%. The starting material was CD8+ T cells from peripheral blood mononuclear cells, obtained in the third trimester of pregnancy. The chain couples TRBV4-1 to TRBJ2-3; D possibly corresponds to TRBD2 (6 bases). This TCR was sampled from a female donor with multiple sclerosis, enrolled in a pregnancy study. CDR3 DNA: TGCGCCAGCAGCCCTTTCTTCGGAGGGTATCGCGCAGATACGCAGTATTTT. It encodes CASSPFFGGYRADTQYF.